This TCR beta chain was profiled in a study of blood T cell repertoires in COVID-19. Study summary: T cells, B-cell-depleted T cells, or PBMCs supplied cDNA or gDNA.

V was cut by 4 bases and J by 5 bases, with 17 bases left in between. The CDR3 length is 15 residues. The germline CDR1 and CDR2 sequences are KGHDR and SFDVKD. TCRdb's table, derived via immunoSEQ multiplex PCR, lists solely in-frame clones and lacks some. The sample has roughly 340,000 clones; 88% are singletons. This sequence was found in a woman aged 70-85 years with COVID-19, enrolled during active disease. The chain joins TRBV24-1 to TRBJ2-7, with a weak D call TRBD1 (6 bases). The sequencing input was peripheral blood. The CDR3 DNA is TGTGCCACCAGTGACCGCCGGGACAAAAAGAACGAGCAGTACTTC. Protein product: CATSDRRDKKNEQYF.